This TCR beta chain was captured in a study of T cells in Graves' hyperthyroidism and ophthalmopathy. Study-wide points: The model identified upcoming ophthalmopathy a median 6.5 months ahead of onset. In blood, most of the thyroid clonotypes expanded above 0.001 were also present.

About this clonotype itself: The target antigen is unknown.

Criteria for exclusion of patients were uncontrolled infection, other autoimmune disease, pregnancy or lactation. Each diagnosis drew on symptoms, thyroxine, TRAb, thyroid ultrasound and orbital computed tomography findings. Germline assignment: CDR1 SEHNR and CDR2 FQNEAQ (reference sequence). V was shortened by 3 bases and J by 10 bases, with 9 bases between the two germline ends. The CDR3 covers 11 residues. Amplification of TCR beta CDR3 regions was performed using RNA transcripts as template. Researchers ran a first-round RT-PCR on the TCR CDR3 using the HTBI primer set. TCRdb re-called the multiplex PCR reads through MiXCR, storing one row per CDR3 protein. This sample has about 700,000 distinct CDR3 sequences, with 45% found just once.

The chain couples TRBV7-9 to TRBJ1-2; D unresolved. The sequenced material came from peripheral blood or thyroid tissue (not recorded which). This receptor was identified in an adult man with Graves' disease, either hyperthyroidism or ophthalmopathy (not recorded which). The CDR3 protein is CASSLAGDYTF. Written as DNA, the CDR3 is TGTGCCAGCAGCTTGGCCGGAGACTACACCTTC. Full variable domain (rest looked up from reference TRBV7-9 and TRBJ1-2): DTGVSQNPRHKITKRGQNVTFRCDPISEHNRLYWYRQTLGQGPEFLTYFQNEAQLEKSRLLSDRFSAERPKGSFSTLEIQRTEQGDSAMYLCASSLAGDYTFGSGTRLTVV.